This T cell receptor (beta chain) was captured by sequencing in a study of response to subunit inactivated influenza vaccine (dated by TCRdb to the late 2010s). Regarding the research as a whole: To follow how T cells responded to a trivalent subunit inactivated influenza vaccine, the researchers relied on deep quantitative profiling of the T cell receptor repertoire. Beyond this particular receptor, the publication reports: According to the authors, only a limited number of new T cells may be recruited by each seasonal influenza vaccination.

From V the trimming removes 0 bases and from J it removes 2 bases, while the gene matches leave 3 bases of the junction unaccounted for. CDR1 is given as MNHEY and CDR2 as SMNVEV, both from the germline V gene (reference sequence). The CDR3 starts with the cysteine, ends with the phenylalanine, and has 16 residues. CDR3 DNA is the only sequence kept; it has 48 bases, read in frame from the first base. Taken with the paper, the label for time point translates to: 45 days after influenza vaccine administration. Comments on this clonotype: Which antigen it targets is not known. No base-level quality is on record; no much larger clone is a single base apart.

The receptor library was made with RT-PCR. For sequencing, an Illumina HiSeq 2500 was employed. The raw public data were reprocessed by TCRdb itself: fastp quality trimming at Q25, MiXCR clonotype calling, in-frame beta chains only. Each record represents a unique CDR3 protein, reported with the most common genes and DNA among its rows. The sample table lists approximately 500,000 distinct CDR3 sequences, roughly 13% of them with a count of one. Of the sample, about an eighth is held by the ten largest clones. Recombination connected TRBV27 to TRBJ2-7; 11 junctional bases match TRBD2. Here the sequenced sample was PBMCs from blood, taken roughly 46 days after vaccination. This TCR was recovered from a man aged 45-65 years who received an inactivated influenza vaccine. Donor details come from another sample of the same person, matched by shared clones. CDR3 protein: CASSLSPTSGTYEQYF. The DNA is as follows: TGTGCCAGCAGTTTATCCCCGACTAGCGGGACCTACGAGCAGTACTTC.